This T cell receptor (beta chain) derives from a study of T cell changes during pregnancy in multiple sclerosis. This CDR3 region has 13 residues. The germline V gene has CDR1 SGHVS and CDR2 FQNEAQ. V shed 7 bases and J shed 7 bases, with 16 bases lying between them. The assay was immunoSEQ multiplex PCR, and TCRdb's table has in-frame clones only and misses some. The data hold roughly 79,000 clones, with around 93% observed a single time. The rearrangement uses TRBV7-8 and TRBJ2-5; D unresolved. The clonotype comes from a female donor in good health, enrolled as a control in a pregnancy study. This material consisted of peripheral blood, taken in the second trimester of pregnancy. The CDR3 spells CASKTRPIGTQYF. CDR3 nucleotides: TGTGCCAGCAAGACAAGGCCGATAGGGACCCAGTACTTC.